Below are 3 T cell receptor beta chains sequenced from a single sample in a study of cytomegalovirus exposure and HLA in healthy donors. With 60 Vbeta and 13 Jbeta primers, the PCR was carried out. Data came from immunoSEQ multiplex PCR; TCRdb stores just in-frame clones and leaves some out. The table lists approximately 210,000 clones, over 80% of them singletons, with nearly 6% in the top ten. Sequencing used PBMCs. These receptor sequences come from a man aged 35 to 55 in good health and CMV-seropositive.

This clone was counted a single time. The rearrangement links TRBV10-3 to TRBJ1-1; no definite D call. Germline values: CDR1 ENHRY, CDR2 SYGVKD. Trimming removed 3 bases at V and 0 bases at J, with 8 bases between. The CDR3 is 14 amino acids. The CDR3 DNA reads as TGTGCCATCAGTGACCAGCGCATGAACACTGAAGCTTTCTTT. Translation gives CAISDQRMNTEAFF.

J is TRBJ2-3 and V is TRBV7-8, with TRBD1 identical over 7 bases. Trimming took 3 bases from V and 3 from J; bases not matched to a gene: 9. Germline CDR1 is SGHVS and CDR2 is FQNEAQ. The CDR3 loop spans 16 amino acids. The CDR3 loop reads CASSFNRGRGTDTQYF. The CDR3 nucleotides read TGTGCCAGCAGCTTTAACAGGGGCCGCGGTACAGATACGCAGTATTTT.

The chain combines TRBV2 with TRBJ1-1; D is unresolved. Trimming took 8 bases from V and 6 from J, leaving 25 bases between them. The CDR3 consists of 16 residues. CDR1 is SNHLY, CDR2 FYNNEI, per germline. CDR3 nucleotides: TGTGCCAGCTTCGGCGGCGCAGAGTTCCTTGGCGCTGAAGCTTTCTTT. Protein sequence: CASFGGAEFLGAEAFF.